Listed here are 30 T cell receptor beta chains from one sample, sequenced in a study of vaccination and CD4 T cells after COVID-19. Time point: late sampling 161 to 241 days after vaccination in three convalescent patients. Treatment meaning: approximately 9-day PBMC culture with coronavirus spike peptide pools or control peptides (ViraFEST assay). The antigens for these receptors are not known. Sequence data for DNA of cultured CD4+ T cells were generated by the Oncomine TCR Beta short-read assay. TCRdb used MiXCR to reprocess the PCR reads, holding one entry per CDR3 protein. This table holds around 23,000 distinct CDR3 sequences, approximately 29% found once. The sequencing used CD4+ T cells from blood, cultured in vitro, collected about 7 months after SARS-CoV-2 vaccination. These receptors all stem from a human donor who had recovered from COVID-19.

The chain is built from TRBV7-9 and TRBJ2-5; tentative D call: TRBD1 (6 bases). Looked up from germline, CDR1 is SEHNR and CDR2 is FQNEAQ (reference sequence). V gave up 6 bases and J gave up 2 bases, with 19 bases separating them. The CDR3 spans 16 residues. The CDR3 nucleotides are TGTGCCAGCAGAGGGGTGCGGACAGTGTCTCAAGAGACCCAGTACTTC. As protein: CASRGVRTVSQETQYF.

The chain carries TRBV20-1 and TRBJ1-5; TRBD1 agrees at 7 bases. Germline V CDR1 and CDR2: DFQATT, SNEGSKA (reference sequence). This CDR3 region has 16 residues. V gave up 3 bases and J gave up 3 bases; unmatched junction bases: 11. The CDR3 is CSARLTGTESNQPQHF. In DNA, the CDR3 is TGCAGTGCTAGGCTAACCGGGACAGAATCCAATCAGCCCCAGCATTTT.

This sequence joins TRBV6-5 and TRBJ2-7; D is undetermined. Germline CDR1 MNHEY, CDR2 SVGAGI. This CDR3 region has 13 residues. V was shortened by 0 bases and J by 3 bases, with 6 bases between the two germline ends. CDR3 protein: CASSYSLIYEQYF. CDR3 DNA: TGTGCCAGCAGTTACTCGTTGATCTACGAGCAGTACTTC.

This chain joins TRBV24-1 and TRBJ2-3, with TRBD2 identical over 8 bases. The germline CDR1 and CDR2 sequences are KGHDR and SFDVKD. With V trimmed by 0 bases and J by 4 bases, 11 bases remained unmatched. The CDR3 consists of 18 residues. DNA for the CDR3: TGTGCCACCAGTGATTTGCGAATCGGGAGGGCTGGTGCAGATACGCAGTATTTT. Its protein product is CATSDLRIGRAGADTQYF.

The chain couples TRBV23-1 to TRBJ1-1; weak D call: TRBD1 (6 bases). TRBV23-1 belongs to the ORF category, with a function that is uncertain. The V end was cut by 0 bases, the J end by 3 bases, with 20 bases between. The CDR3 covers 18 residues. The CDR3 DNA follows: TGCGCCAGCAGTCAATCGCCGTCGGGGGGCGGGCGGGACACTGAAGCTTTCTTT. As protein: CASSQSPSGGGRDTEAFF.

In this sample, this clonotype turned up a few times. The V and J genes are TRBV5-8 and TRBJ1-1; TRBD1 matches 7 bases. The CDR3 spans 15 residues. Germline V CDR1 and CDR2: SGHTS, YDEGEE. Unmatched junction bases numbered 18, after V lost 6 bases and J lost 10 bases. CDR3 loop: CASNLLGEWDRGAFF. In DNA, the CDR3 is TGTGCCAGCAACCTCTTGGGTGAATGGGACAGAGGAGCTTTCTTT. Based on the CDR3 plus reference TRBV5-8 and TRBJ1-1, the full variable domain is EAGVTQSPTHLIKTRGQQATLRCSPISGHTSVYWYQQALGLGLQFLLWYDEGEERNRGNFPPRFSGRQFPNYSSELNVNALELEDSALYLCASNLLGEWDRGAFFGQGTRLTVV.

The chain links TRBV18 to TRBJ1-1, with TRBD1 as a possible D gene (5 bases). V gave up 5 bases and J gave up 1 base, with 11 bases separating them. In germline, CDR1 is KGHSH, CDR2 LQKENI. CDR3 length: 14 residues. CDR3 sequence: CASSRGATNTEAFF. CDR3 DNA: TGTGCCAGCTCAAGAGGGGCGACGAACACTGAAGCTTTCTTT.

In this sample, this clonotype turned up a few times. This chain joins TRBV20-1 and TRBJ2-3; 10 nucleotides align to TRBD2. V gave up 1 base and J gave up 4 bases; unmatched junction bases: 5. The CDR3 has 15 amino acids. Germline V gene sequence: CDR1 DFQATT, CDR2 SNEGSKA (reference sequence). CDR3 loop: CSARGGAGGPDTQYF. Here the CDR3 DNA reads TGCAGTGCTAGAGGAGGAGCGGGGGGGCCAGATACGCAGTATTTT.

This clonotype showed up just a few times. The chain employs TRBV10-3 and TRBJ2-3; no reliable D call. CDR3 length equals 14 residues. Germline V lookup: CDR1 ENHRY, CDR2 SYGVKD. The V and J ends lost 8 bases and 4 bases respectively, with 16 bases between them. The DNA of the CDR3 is TGTGCCATCGGTTCTAGTCCCCCACCAGATACGCAGTATTTT. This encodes CAIGSSPPPDTQYF.

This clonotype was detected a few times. CDR3 sequence (DNA): TGCAGTGCCAGCGAGGGACCCAGCACAGATACGCAGTATTTT. It translates to CSASEGPSTDTQYF. The chain couples TRBV20-1 to TRBJ2-3; D may correspond to TRBD1 or TRBD2 (5 bases each). The V end lost 6 bases, the J end lost 0 bases, and 13 bases lay between the germline ends. The CDR3 is 14 residues long. Germline CDR1 and CDR2: DFQATT and SNEGSKA (reference sequence).

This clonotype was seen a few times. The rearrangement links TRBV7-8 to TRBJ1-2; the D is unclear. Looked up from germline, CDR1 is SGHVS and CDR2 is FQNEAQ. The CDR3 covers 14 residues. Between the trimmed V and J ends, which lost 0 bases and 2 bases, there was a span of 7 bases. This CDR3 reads CASSLAGPNYGYTF. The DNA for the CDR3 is TGTGCCAGCAGCTTAGCCGGGCCAAACTATGGCTACACCTTC.

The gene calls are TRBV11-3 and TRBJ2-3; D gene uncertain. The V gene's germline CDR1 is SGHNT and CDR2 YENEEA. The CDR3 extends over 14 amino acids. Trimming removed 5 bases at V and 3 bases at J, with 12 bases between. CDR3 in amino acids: CASSLGYATDTQYF. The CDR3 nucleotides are TGTGCCAGCAGCCTAGGGTACGCGACAGATACGCAGTATTTT.

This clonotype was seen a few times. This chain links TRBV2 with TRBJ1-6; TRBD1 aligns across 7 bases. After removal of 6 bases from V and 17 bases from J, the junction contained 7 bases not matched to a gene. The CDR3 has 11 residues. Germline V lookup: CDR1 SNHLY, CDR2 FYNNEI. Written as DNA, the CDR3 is TGTGCCAGCAGGGAGGACAGGCGGTTCCACTTT. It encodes CASREDRRFHF.

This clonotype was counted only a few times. The CDR3 is CASSAGGLYGYTF. DNA for the CDR3: TGTGCCAGTTCCGCTGGGGGTCTCTATGGCTACACCTTC. The chain carries TRBV19 and TRBJ1-2; D possibly corresponds to TRBD1 (5 bases). V was trimmed by 8 bases and J by 4 bases, leaving 14 bases between them. The CDR3 covers 13 residues. The V gene's germline CDR1 is LNHDA and CDR2 SQIVND (reference sequence).

CDR3 in amino acids: CASSYSPGDEQYF. Here the CDR3 DNA reads TGTGCCAGCAGTTACAGCCCCGGAGACGAGCAGTACTTC. This chain uses TRBV6-2 or TRBV6-3 with TRBJ2-7; unclear D gene. Germline CDR1 reads MNHEY; CDR2 reads SVGEGT. V was shortened by 2 bases and J by 5 bases, with 10 bases between the two germline ends. The CDR3 consists of 13 residues.

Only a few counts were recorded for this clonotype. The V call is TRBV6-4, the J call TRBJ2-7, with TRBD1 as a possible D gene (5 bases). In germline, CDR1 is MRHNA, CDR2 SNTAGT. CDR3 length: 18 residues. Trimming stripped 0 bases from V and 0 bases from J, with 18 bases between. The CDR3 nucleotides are TGTGCCAGCAGTGACTCGAAATCTGCTGGGGCTTCCTCCTACGAGCAGTACTTC. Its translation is CASSDSKSAGASSYEQYF.

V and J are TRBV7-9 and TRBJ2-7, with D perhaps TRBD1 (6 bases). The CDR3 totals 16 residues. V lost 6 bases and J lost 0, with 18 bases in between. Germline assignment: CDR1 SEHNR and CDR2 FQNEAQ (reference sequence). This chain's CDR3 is CASSYTDSSISYEQYF. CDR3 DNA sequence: TGTGCCAGCAGTTACACGGACAGTTCTATCTCCTACGAGCAGTACTTC.

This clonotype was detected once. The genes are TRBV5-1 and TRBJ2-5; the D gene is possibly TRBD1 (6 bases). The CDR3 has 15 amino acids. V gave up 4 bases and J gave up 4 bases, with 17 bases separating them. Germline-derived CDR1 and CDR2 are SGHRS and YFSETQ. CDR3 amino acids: CASSPQGQGLETQYF. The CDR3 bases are TGCGCCAGCAGCCCGCAGGGACAAGGATTAGAGACCCAGTACTTC.

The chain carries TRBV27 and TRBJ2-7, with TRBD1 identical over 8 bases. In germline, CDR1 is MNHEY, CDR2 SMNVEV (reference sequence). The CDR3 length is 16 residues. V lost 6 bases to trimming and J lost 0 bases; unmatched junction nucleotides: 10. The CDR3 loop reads CASRKRTGPNSYEQYF. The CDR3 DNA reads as TGTGCCAGCAGAAAAAGGACAGGGCCCAACTCCTACGAGCAGTACTTC.

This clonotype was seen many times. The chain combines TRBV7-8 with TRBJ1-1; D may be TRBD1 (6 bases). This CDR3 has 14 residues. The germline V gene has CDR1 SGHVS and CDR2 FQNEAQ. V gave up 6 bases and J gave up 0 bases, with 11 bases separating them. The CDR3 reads CASSKDRLNTEAFF. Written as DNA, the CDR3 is TGTGCCAGCAGTAAAGACAGGTTGAACACTGAAGCTTTCTTT.

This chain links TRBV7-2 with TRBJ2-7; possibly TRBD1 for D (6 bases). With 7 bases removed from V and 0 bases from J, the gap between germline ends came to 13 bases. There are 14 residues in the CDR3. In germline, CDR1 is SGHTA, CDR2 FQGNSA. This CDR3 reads CASTTNRASYEQYF. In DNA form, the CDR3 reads TGTGCCAGCACCACAAACAGGGCCTCCTACGAGCAGTACTTC.

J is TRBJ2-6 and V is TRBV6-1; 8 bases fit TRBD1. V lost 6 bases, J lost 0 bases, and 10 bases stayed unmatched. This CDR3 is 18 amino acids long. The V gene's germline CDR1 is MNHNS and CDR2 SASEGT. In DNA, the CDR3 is TGTGCCAGCAGGACCGGGACAGGATATGTCTCTGGGGCCAACGTCCTGACTTTC. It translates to CASRTGTGYVSGANVLTF.

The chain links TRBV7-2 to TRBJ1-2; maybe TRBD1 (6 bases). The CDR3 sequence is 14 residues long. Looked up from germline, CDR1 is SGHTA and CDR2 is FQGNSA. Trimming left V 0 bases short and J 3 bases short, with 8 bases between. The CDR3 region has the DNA TGTGCCAGCAGCTTAGCGGCAGGGGACTATGGCTACACCTTC. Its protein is CASSLAAGDYGYTF.

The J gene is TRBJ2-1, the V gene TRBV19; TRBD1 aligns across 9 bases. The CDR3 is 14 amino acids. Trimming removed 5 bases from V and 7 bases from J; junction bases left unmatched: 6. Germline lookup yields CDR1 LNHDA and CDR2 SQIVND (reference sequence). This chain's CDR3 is CASSPGQGRNEQFF. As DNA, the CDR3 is TGTGCCAGTAGTCCGGGACAGGGACGGAATGAGCAGTTCTTC. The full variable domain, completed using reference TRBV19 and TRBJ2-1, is DGGITQSPKYLFRKEGQNVTLSCEQNLNHDAMYWYRQDPGQGLRLIYYSQIVNDFQKGDIAEGYSVSREKKESFPLTVTSAQKNPTAFYLCASSPGQGRNEQFFGPGTRLTVL.

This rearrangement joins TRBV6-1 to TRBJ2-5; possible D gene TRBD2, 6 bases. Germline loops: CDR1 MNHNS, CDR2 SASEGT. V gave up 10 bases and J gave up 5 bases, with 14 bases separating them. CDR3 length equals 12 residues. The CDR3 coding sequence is TGTGCCACCCAGGGAGGTTGGGAGACCCAGTACTTC. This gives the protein CATQGGWETQYF.

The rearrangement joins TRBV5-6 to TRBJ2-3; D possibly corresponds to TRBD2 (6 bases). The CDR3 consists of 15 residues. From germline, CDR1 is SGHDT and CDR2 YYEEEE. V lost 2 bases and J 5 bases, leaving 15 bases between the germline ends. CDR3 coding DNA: TGTGCCAGCAGCTTCCCAGCGGGCGCCCGAGATACGCAGTATTTT. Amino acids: CASSFPAGARDTQYF. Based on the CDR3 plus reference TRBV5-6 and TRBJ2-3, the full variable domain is DAGVTQSPTHLIKTRGQQVTLRCSPKSGHDTVSWYQQALGQGPQFIFQYYEEEERQRGNFPDRFSGHQFPNYSSELNVNALLLGDSALYLCASSFPAGARDTQYFGPGTRLTVL.

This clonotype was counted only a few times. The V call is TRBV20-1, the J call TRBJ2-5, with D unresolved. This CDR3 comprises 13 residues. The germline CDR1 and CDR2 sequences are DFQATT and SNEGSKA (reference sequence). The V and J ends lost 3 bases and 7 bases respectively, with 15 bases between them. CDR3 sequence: CSASAVEPRTQYF. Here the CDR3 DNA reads TGCAGTGCTAGTGCGGTGGAGCCGAGGACCCAGTACTTC.

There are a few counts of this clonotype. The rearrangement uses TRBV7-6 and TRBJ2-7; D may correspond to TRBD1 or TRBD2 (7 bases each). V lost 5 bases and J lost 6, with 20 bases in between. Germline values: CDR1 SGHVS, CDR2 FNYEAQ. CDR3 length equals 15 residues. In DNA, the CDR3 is TGTGCCAGCAGCCCCCAGGGGGGCGGGGGACGCGAGCAGTACTTC. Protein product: CASSPQGGGGREQYF. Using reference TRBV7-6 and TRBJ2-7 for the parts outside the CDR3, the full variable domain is GAGVSQSPRYKVTKRGQDVALRCDPISGHVSLYWYRQALGQGPEFLTYFNYEAQQDKSGLPNDRFSAERPEGSISTLTIQRTEQRDSAMYRCASSPQGGGGREQYFGPGTRLTVT.

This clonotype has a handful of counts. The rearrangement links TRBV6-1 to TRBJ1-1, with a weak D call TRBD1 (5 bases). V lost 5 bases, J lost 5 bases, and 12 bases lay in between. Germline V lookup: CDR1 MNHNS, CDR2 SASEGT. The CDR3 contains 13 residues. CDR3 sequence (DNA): TGTGCCAGCAGTCCCTCGGGGGGGACTGAAGCTTTCTTT. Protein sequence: CASSPSGGTEAFF.

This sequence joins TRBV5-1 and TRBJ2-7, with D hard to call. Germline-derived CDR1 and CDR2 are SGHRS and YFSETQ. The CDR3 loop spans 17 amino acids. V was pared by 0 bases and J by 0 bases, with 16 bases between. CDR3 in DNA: TGCGCCAGCAGCTTGGAGCTCCGACACCACCTCTCCTACGAGCAGTACTTC. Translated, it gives CASSLELRHHLSYEQYF.